The T cell receptor beta chain described here comes from a study of blood T cell repertoires in COVID-19 (dated by TCRdb to the early 2020s). About the investigation overall: Samples covering the acute and convalescent phases of COVID-19 were provided by collaborators in the United States, Italy and Spain. Deeply sampled blood TCRbeta repertoires from subjects exposed to, actively infected with, or recovered from COVID-19 were included in the dataset. The repertoires were released in a freely available public database meant as a resource for research on the immune response to SARS-CoV-2. The prospective study material was composed of cDNA or gDNA derived from T cells, B-cell-depleted T cells, or PBMCs. The samples were drawn from two sources: the first 160 participants of the ongoing ImmuneRACE study, and 1,000 to 1,500 subjects contributed by 6 global collaborators. A de-identified subject ID, COVID-19 status, age in years and sex were almost always included in the sample metadata. Where available, HLA class I and class II types were obtained from metadata supplied by the sample provider rather than from assay-based typing.

TCRbeta CDR3 regions were amplified from genomic DNA using the immunoSEQ Assay, a bias-controlled multiplex PCR. On the authors' methods: The number of nucleated cells in each sample was estimated from the amplification of reference gene primers within the assay. To quantify the absolute abundance of each unique TCRbeta CDR3 rearrangement, sequence reads were collapsed and filtered. Productive Simpson clonality was computed per sample as the square root of Simpson's diversity index over productive rearrangements. Not all clones reach the TCRdb copy of this immuneACCESS table, which keeps in-frame sequences only. Checked studies attribute under half of the gap to unresolved V genes and leave the rest unexplained. V and J calls and clone size come straight from that table; D and trimming were deduced from the DNA. The sample contains roughly 200,000 clones, roughly 82% of them found a single time. Of the sample, roughly 5.9% is held by the ten largest clones.

The germline V gene provides CDR1 MDHEN and CDR2 SYDVKM. V ends up 5 bases short and J 0 bases short, with an unmatched junction base count of 8. From cysteine to phenylalanine, the CDR3 is 17 amino acids long. The read is trimmed to its CDR3 DNA, 51 bases read in frame from base 1. As to this clone: Its antigen is not yet known. Base qualities are not recorded, but no much larger clone differs from it by a single base.

Participants in the prospective study were aged roughly 18 to 95 years, lived in 24 United States geographic areas, and enrolled through a virtual design. To assign participants to cohorts, the prospective study relied on clinical history that participants themselves reported in a screening survey and a study questionnaire. Each participant in the prospective study had whole blood, serum and a nasopharyngeal or oropharyngeal swab collected by mobile phlebotomists. Prospective study participants could optionally give additional blood draws and questionnaires over an approximately 2-month period. Before DNA extraction, prospective study blood samples were shipped either frozen or at room temperature. Results and caveats for the whole study, not just this receptor: Clinical and demographic metadata were provided uncurated, with the amount varying by source and participant.

This TCR derives from a man aged 35-49 years with acute COVID-19. Specimen: PBMCs or T cells enriched from blood (not recorded which). Recombination connected TRBV28 to TRBJ2-4; a stretch of 9 junction bases matches TRBD1. The DNA sequence is given as TGTGCCAGCAGTCCTCCGGGACAGGGTCTAGCCAAAAACATTCAGTACTTC. The translation is CASSPPGQGLAKNIQYF.